This record covers a single T cell receptor (beta chain). The antigen is not known. This CDR3 spans 15 amino acids. Germline V lookup: CDR1 LGHNA, CDR2 YSLEER. V gave up 4 bases and J gave up 1 base; unmatched junction bases: 5. These data come from a study of T cells after yellow fever vaccination. Study-level findings and limits: A small share of clonotypes appeared in both CD4 and CD8 compartments. The secondary T-cell response peaked on day 5, not day 15, but was weaker.

Conversion of TCR transcripts into cDNA relied on 5'RACE template switching, which added a universal primer site and UMIs. TCRdb re-called the 5' RACE reads with MiXCR, one entry per CDR3 protein. The sample yields 150,000 to 200,000 distinct CDR3 sequences, around 10% seen once. The starting material was CD8+ T cells sorted from PBMCs, obtained 15 days after the yellow fever booster vaccination. V is TRBV4-3 and J is TRBJ2-5; TRBD2 matches at 8 bases. This TCR derives from a man younger than 35 who received the YFV17D yellow fever vaccine. The CDR3 here is CASSPGRGGQETQYF. DNA for the CDR3: TGCGCCAGCAGCCCCGGTCGGGGGGGCCAAGAGACCCAGTACTTC.